The 21 T cell receptor beta chains below all came from one sample that was sequenced in a study of shared T cell receptors in the human thymus. The assay was immunoSEQ multiplex PCR, and TCRdb's table has in-frame clones only and misses some. Of 700,000 or so clones listed, roughly 85% are singletons. These data were also reused for a study on human thymus T cells.

The sequenced sample consisted of thymocytes. The source is a girl in the first two years of life with a congenital heart defect.

The CDR3 nucleotides read TGTGCCAGCAGCTTCCGGGACACTGAAGCTTTCTTT. Its translation is CASSFRDTEAFF. The chain links TRBV11-2 to TRBJ1-1; D call uncertain. This CDR3 is 12 amino acids long. The V end was cut by 3 bases, the J end by 3 bases, with 5 bases between. Germline-derived CDR1 and CDR2 are SGHAT and FQNNGV.

The chain employs TRBV25-1 and TRBJ1-4; D perhaps matches TRBD1 (5 bases). Trimming shortened V by 3 bases and J by 8 bases, and 25 bases separated the two germline ends. From germline, CDR1 is MGHDK and CDR2 SYGVNS. The CDR3 is 18 residues long. CDR3 region: CASSDGYGVTGLGEKLFF. In nucleotides, the CDR3 is TGTGCCAGCAGTGATGGCTATGGGGTTACAGGACTAGGAGAAAAACTGTTTTTT.

This rearrangement joins TRBV7-4 to TRBJ2-5, with 15 positions matching TRBD2. Germline V lookup: CDR1 SGHVT, CDR2 SQSDAQ. V shed 3 bases and J 7 bases; nucleotides not matched to a gene: 18. The CDR3 contains 20 residues. CDR3 residues: CASSFRTSGGAERFKRTQYF. The CDR3 nucleotides are TGTGCCAGCAGCTTCCGGACTAGCGGGGGGGCTGAGCGGTTCAAGAGGACCCAGTACTTC.

V is TRBV5-1 and J is TRBJ2-5; the D gene is possibly TRBD2 (5 bases). Germline CDR1 SGHRS, CDR2 YFSETQ. This CDR3 is 13 amino acids long. V gave up 6 bases and J gave up 5 bases, with 14 bases separating them. The CDR3 DNA sequence: TGCGCCAGCAACTTCGGCCGCGGGGAGACCCAGTACTTC. It translates to CASNFGRGETQYF.

The chain carries TRBV7-3 and TRBJ2-2; TRBD1 matches 8 bases. V shed 2 bases and J 6 bases; nucleotides not matched to a gene: 5. Germline V gene data show CDR1 as SGHTA and CDR2 as FQGTGA. The CDR3 extends over 15 amino acids. CDR3 nucleotide sequence: TGTGCCAGCAGCTTACGGGACAGGAATCCCGGGGAGCTGTTTTTT. This gives the protein CASSLRDRNPGELFF.

The CDR3 region is CASSLEGYSNQPQHF. CDR3 DNA: TGTGCCAGCAGTTTGGAGGGGTATAGCAATCAGCCCCAGCATTTT. J is TRBJ1-5 and V is TRBV27, with TRBD1 as a possible D gene (5 bases). The CDR3 spans 15 residues. The V end was cut by 3 bases, the J end by 0 bases, with 9 bases between. The germline V gene has CDR1 MNHEY and CDR2 SMNVEV (reference sequence).

This sequence joins TRBV27 and TRBJ2-7, with D perhaps matching TRBD2 (5 bases). CDR3 length: 14 residues. CDR1 is MNHEY, CDR2 SMNVEV, per germline (reference sequence). The V and J ends lost 2 bases and 6 bases respectively, with 14 bases between them. The DNA of the CDR3 is TGTGCCAGCAGTTTAGCGGGCGCTAACGGCGAGCAGTACTTC. Translated: CASSLAGANGEQYF.

This clone was seen once. V and J are TRBV10-3 and TRBJ2-2; 9 bases agree with TRBD2. J gave up 2 bases and V 3 bases, and 7 bases lay outside the gene matches. This CDR3 has 17 amino acids. Germline CDR1 reads ENHRY; CDR2 reads SYGVKD. CDR3 nucleotides: TGTGCCATCAGTGAATCGCGGGGGGGCCGAAACACCGGGGAGCTGTTTTTT. Its protein is CAISESRGGRNTGELFF.

This clone was picked up one time. The CDR3 coding sequence is TGTGCCAGCAGTTACTCGGGCCCACTAGCTAGTAATGAGCAGTTCTTC. As protein: CASSYSGPLASNEQFF. The chain is built from TRBV6-5 and TRBJ2-1; D perhaps matches TRBD2 (6 bases). Germline values: CDR1 MNHEY, CDR2 SVGAGI. Trimming took 0 bases from V and 7 from J, leaving 16 bases between them. This CDR3 is 16 amino acids long.

This clone was recorded a few times. This chain uses TRBV20-1 with TRBJ1-1; D uncertain. The CDR3 sequence is 10 residues long. V was trimmed by 0 bases and J by 12 bases, leaving 8 bases between them. Germline assignment: CDR1 DFQATT and CDR2 SNEGSKA (reference sequence). CDR3 residues: CSARDTESFF. Here the CDR3 DNA reads TGCAGTGCTAGAGATACCGAGTCTTTCTTT.

J is TRBJ1-3 and V is TRBV18; no clear D gene. Germline V gives CDR1 KGHSH, CDR2 LQKENI. V was clipped by 1 base and J by 2 bases, with 9 bases between them. This CDR3 is built from 15 residues. CDR3 DNA: TGTGCCAGCTCACCACGGACGGAGGCTGGAAACACCATATATTTT. Protein: CASSPRTEAGNTIYF.

This sequence joins TRBV20-1 and TRBJ1-2; D call uncertain. Germline-derived CDR1 and CDR2 are DFQATT and SNEGSKA (reference sequence). The CDR3 contains 11 residues. CDR3 nucleotides: TGCAGCCTGAGGAGTGACTATGGCTACACCTTC. It encodes CSLRSDYGYTF.

This sequence joins TRBV5-1 and TRBJ2-5, with 7 bases fitting TRBD1. The DNA end lines up better with TRBJ2-7; the J call may be wrong. The CDR3 runs 16 residues. Germline CDR1 SGHRS, CDR2 YFSETQ. The CDR3 DNA follows: TGCGCCAGCAGCTCCTCCAACAGGGGTCTGTCCTACGAGCAGTACTTC. Translated: CASSSSNRGLSYEQYF.

The chain carries TRBV21-1 and TRBJ2-7; the table calls TRBD1, which could not be checked here. TRBV21-1 is a pseudogene segment. CDR3 length: 17 amino acids. The CDR3 DNA sequence: TGTGCCAGCAGCAAAGGGACCGGGACAGGTCTTTCCTACGAGCAGTACTTC. Amino acids: CASSKGTGTGLSYEQYF.

The rearrangement uses TRBV15 and TRBJ2-5; D not resolved. Germline CDR1 LNHNV, CDR2 YYDKDF (reference sequence). V was trimmed by 0 bases and J by 5 bases, leaving 10 bases between them. The CDR3 spans 14 residues. As DNA, the CDR3 is TGTGCCACCAGCAGAGATAACCCGCGGGAGACCCAGTACTTC. Residues: CATSRDNPRETQYF. The variable domain in full, with the rest retrieved from reference TRBV15 and TRBJ2-5, is DAMVIQNPRYQVTQFGKPVTLSCSQTLNHNVMYWYQQKSSQAPKLLFHYYDKDFNNEADTPDNFQSRRPNTSFCFLDIRSPGLGDTAMYLCATSRDNPRETQYFGPGTRLLVL.

The chain combines TRBV4-3 with TRBJ1-6; D is perhaps TRBD1 (6 bases). The germline V gene encodes CDR1 LGHNA and CDR2 YSLEER. This CDR3 comprises 16 residues. Trimming took off 4 bases at V and 6 bases at J, with 16 bases between the two ends. This chain's CDR3 is CASSRADRRGNSPLHF. Here the CDR3 DNA reads TGCGCCAGCAGCCGAGCGGACAGACGTGGTAATTCACCCCTCCACTTT.

The V and J genes are TRBV29-1 and TRBJ1-2; the D is unclear. CDR1 is SQVTM and CDR2 is ANQGSEA in the germline V gene. V lost 5 bases, J lost 4 bases, and 14 bases lay in between. CDR3 size: 13 residues. The CDR3, as DNA: TGCAGCGTTCTCACTGGTGAGAGCTATGGCTACACCTTC. Its protein is CSVLTGESYGYTF.

The gene calls are TRBV4-2 and TRBJ2-1, with a weak D call TRBD2 (6 bases). CDR3 length equals 14 residues. V lost 1 base and J 10 bases, leaving 14 bases between the germline ends. From germline, CDR1 is LGHNA and CDR2 YNFKEQ. The CDR3 DNA is TGTGCCAGCAGCCAAGGATCGGGGGACTGGGAGCAGTTCTTC. Translated, it gives CASSQGSGDWEQFF.

The chain is built from TRBV30 and TRBJ2-3; 16 bases map to TRBD2. Trimming cost V 3 bases and J 3 bases; bases outside gene matches: 15. The CDR3 runs 20 residues. Germline loops: CDR1 GTSNPN, CDR2 SVGIG (reference sequence). The CDR3 region has the DNA TGTGCCTGGAGCATATGCCCCGGGACTAGCGGGGGGGCCCGAACAGATACGCAGTATTTT. Amino acid sequence: CAWSICPGTSGGARTDTQYF.

The V and J genes are TRBV18 and TRBJ1-4; 7 bases match TRBD1. Germline trimming cut 8 bases from V and 4 bases from J; bases unmatched to any gene: 4. This CDR3 spans 13 amino acids. Germline CDR1 KGHSH, CDR2 LQKENI. The CDR3 sequence: CASPQGDNEKLFF. CDR3 bases: TGTGCCAGCCCTCAGGGGGATAATGAAAAACTGTTTTTT.

V is TRBV4-1 and J is TRBJ1-3; D remains ambiguous. The CDR3 extends over 15 amino acids. The V gene lost 3 bases and the J gene lost 0 bases, with 9 bases spanning the gap. Germline V gene lookup returns CDR1 MGHRA and CDR2 YSYEKL. This CDR3 reads CASSQRPLSGNTIYF. CDR3 in DNA: TGCGCCAGCAGCCAGCGTCCGCTCTCTGGAAACACCATATATTTT.